A selection of T cell receptor beta chains follows, all from one sample in a study of blood T cell repertoires in COVID-19. TCRdb keeps only in-frame clones here, not all; method: immunoSEQ multiplex PCR. Among 90,000 to 150,000 clones listed, approximately 85% were seen once. Sequenced sample: peripheral blood. The receptors come from a man older than 75 with acute or convalescent COVID-19. CDR3s include the opening cysteine and the closing phenylalanine or tryptophan. The D gene is left open where the match is weak. Expanded clones get a size class; other rows say once, few or many, or leave the size out.

clone size	V gene	D gene	J gene	CDR3 length	CDR3 protein	CDR3 DNA
.	TRBV15	.	TRBJ1-2	14	CATSKQELNYGYTF	TGTGCCACCAGCAAACAGGAGCTTAACTATGGCTACACCTTC
.	TRBV21-1	.	TRBJ2-1	16	CASSKGTGGSYNEQFF	TGTGCCAGCAGCAAAGGGACAGGGGGCTCCTACAATGAGCAGTTCTTC
.	TRBV9	.	TRBJ2-1	13	CASSVVPYNEQFF	TGTGCCAGCAGCGTAGTCCCTTACAATGAGCAGTTCTTC
.	TRBV5-5	.	TRBJ2-6	18	CASSLVAVKLSGANVLTF	TGTGCCAGCAGCTTGGTCGCCGTCAAACTCTCTGGGGCCAACGTCCTGACTTTC
.	TRBV11-1	.	TRBJ2-1	14	CASSFRGSYNEQFF	TGTGCCAGCAGCTTCCGGGGGTCCTACAATGAGCAGTTCTTC
.	TRBV27	TRBD1	TRBJ2-7	14	CASSVRTGGYEQYF	TGTGCCAGCAGTGTAAGGACAGGGGGCTACGAGCAGTACTTC
.	TRBV24-1	TRBD1	TRBJ2-3	15	CATSDTGQGADTQYF	TGTGCCACCAGTGATACCGGACAGGGGGCAGATACGCAGTATTTT
.	TRBV19	TRBD1	TRBJ1-5	14	CASSATGGRQPQHF	TGTGCCAGTAGCGCCACAGGGGGCAGACAGCCCCAGCATTTT
.	TRBV14	.	TRBJ2-7	15	CASSQGLGGLYEQYF	TGTGCCAGCAGCCAAGGACTCGGGGGGCTCTACGAGCAGTACTTC
.	TRBV19	.	TRBJ2-3	15	CASTMSERSTDTQYF	TGTGCCAGTACAATGAGCGAGCGTAGCACAGATACGCAGTATTTT
many	TRBV7-3	TRBD1	TRBJ2-7	16	CASSPGTDTFSYEQYF	TGTGCCAGCAGCCCTGGGACAGACACCTTCTCCTACGAGCAGTACTTC
.	TRBV18	.	TRBJ2-1	15	CASSPPGRAYNEQFF	TGTGCCAGCTCACCCCCCGGCCGGGCCTACAATGAGCAGTTCTTC
.	TRBV5-1	.	TRBJ1-3	14	CASSLDSSGNTIYF	TGCGCCAGCAGCTTGGACAGCTCTGGAAACACCATATATTTT
.	TRBV28	TRBD1	TRBJ2-7	14	CASGPGQGLYEQYF	TGTGCCAGCGGCCCGGGACAGGGGCTATACGAGCAGTACTTC
.	TRBV18	TRBD1	TRBJ2-3	14	CASTQGSEADTQYF	TGTGCCAGCACACAGGGGTCCGAGGCAGATACGCAGTATTTT
.	TRBV6-5	.	TRBJ2-2	13	CATTGQNTGELFF	TGTGCCACTACAGGACAGAACACCGGGGAGCTGTTTTTT
.	TRBV11-2	TRBD2	TRBJ2-3	15	CASSPGLAGVDTQYF	TGTGCCAGCAGCCCGGGACTAGCGGGAGTCGATACGCAGTATTTT
.	TRBV28	TRBD2	TRBJ2-1	16	CASSSWTSTGYNEQFF	TGTGCCAGCAGTTCTTGGACTAGCACCGGGTACAATGAGCAGTTCTTC
.	TRBV18	.	TRBJ2-7	14	CASSPHGGAYEQYF	TGTGCCAGCTCACCTCATGGAGGGGCCTACGAGCAGTACTTC
.	TRBV19	TRBD1	TRBJ2-7	14	CASSTGQEFGEQYF	TGTGCCAGTAGTACCGGACAGGAATTTGGGGAGCAGTACTTC
.	TRBV5-1	TRBD2	TRBJ2-7	15	CASSLDASGFYEQYF	TGCGCCAGCAGCTTGGATGCTAGCGGGTTCTACGAGCAGTACTTC
.	TRBV7-3	.	TRBJ1-1	15	CASSFSGGGDTEAFF	TGTGCCAGCAGCTTTTCGGGAGGGGGTGACACTGAAGCTTTCTTT
.	TRBV9	TRBD2	TRBJ2-5	15	CASSVGGLTQETQYF	TGTGCCAGCAGCGTAGGGGGACTAACCCAAGAGACCCAGTACTTC
once	TRBV25-1	.	TRBJ2-1	15	CASSLPGLGFNEQFF	TGTGCCAGCAGTCTACCGGGACTGGGATTCAATGAGCAGTTCTTC
.	TRBV5-1	.	TRBJ1-5	15	CASSMAGANNQPQHF	TGCGCCAGCAGTATGGCGGGGGCAAACAATCAGCCCCAGCATTTT
.	TRBV10-3	TRBD2	TRBJ2-5	16	CAIRPGTSGSGETQYF	TGTGCCATCAGACCCGGGACTAGCGGGAGTGGGGAGACCCAGTACTTC
.	TRBV6-2/TRBV6-3	.	TRBJ1-5	14	CASSARLGNQPQHF	TGTGCCAGCAGTGCCAGACTGGGCAATCAGCCCCAGCATTTT
.	TRBV11-2	TRBD1	TRBJ2-2	15	CASSPSGGSSGELFF	TGTGCCAGCAGTCCCTCAGGGGGCTCAAGCGGGGAGCTGTTTTTT
.	TRBV2	.	TRBJ2-1	16	CASSDLASGTYNEQFF	TGTGCCAGCAGTGATCTCGCCAGCGGAACCTACAATGAGCAGTTCTTC
.	TRBV18	TRBD2	TRBJ2-5	15	CASSPPGGVQETQYF	TGTGCCAGCTCACCACCGGGGGGGGTCCAAGAGACCCAGTACTTC
.	TRBV11-3	TRBD2	TRBJ2-1	16	CASSLGSGRAGNEQFF	TGTGCCAGCAGCTTAGGAAGCGGGAGGGCCGGTAATGAGCAGTTCTTC
.	TRBV27	TRBD1	TRBJ1-2	17	CASSLQPGQGSIYGYTF	TGTGCCAGCAGTTTACAACCGGGACAGGGTTCTATCTATGGCTACACCTTC
.	TRBV6-6	TRBD2	TRBJ2-3	16	CASSYLAGGSSDTQYF	TGTGCCAGCAGTTACCTAGCGGGGGGAAGTTCAGATACGCAGTATTTT
.	TRBV20-1	.	TRBJ2-7	13	CSASPGTSYEQYF	TGCAGTGCTAGTCCGGGAACCTCCTACGAGCAGTACTTC
.	TRBV3-1/TRBV3-2	.	TRBJ2-7	15	CASSQGRGASYEQYF	TGTGCCAGCAGCCAAGGTAGGGGCGCCTCCTACGAGCAGTACTTC
.	TRBV19	TRBD1	TRBJ2-2	16	CASSNRGVANTGELFF	TGTGCCAGTAGTAACAGGGGGGTAGCGAACACCGGGGAGCTGTTTTTT
.	TRBV24-1	TRBD2	TRBJ2-1	16	CATSGGGTSGYNEQFF	TGTGCCACCAGCGGCGGTGGGACTAGCGGCTACAATGAGCAGTTCTTC
.	TRBV25-1	.	TRBJ1-1	15	CASSEYPDRNTEAFF	TGTGCCAGCAGTGAATACCCGGACAGAAACACTGAAGCTTTCTTT
.	TRBV7-2	.	TRBJ2-3	14	CASSFRPLRDTQYF	TGTGCCAGCAGCTTTCGTCCGCTTCGGGATACGCAGTATTTT
few	TRBV10-3	TRBD1	TRBJ1-4	15	CAISESAGGGEKLFF	TGTGCCATCAGTGAGTCGGCAGGGGGCGGTGAAAAACTGTTTTTT
.	TRBV3-1/TRBV3-2	TRBD1	TRBJ1-3	15	CASSLDRVSGNTIYF	TGTGCCAGCAGCCTGGACAGGGTCTCTGGAAACACCATATATTTT
.	TRBV11-2	.	TRBJ1-1	14	CASSLDPPGSEAFF	TGTGCCAGCAGCTTAGACCCGCCCGGGTCTGAAGCTTTCTTT
.	TRBV6-5	TRBD1	TRBJ1-1	12	CASSYDREHPRF	TGTGCCAGCAGTTATGACAGGGAACATCCCCGCTTT
.	TRBV11-2	.	TRBJ1-2	14	CASSLVQGIDGYTF	TGTGCCAGCAGCTTGGTACAGGGAATAGATGGCTACACCTTC
.	TRBV11-2	.	TRBJ2-7	17	CASSLADRGRPYYEQYF	TGTGCCAGCAGCTTGGCGGACAGAGGTCGACCCTACTACGAGCAGTACTTC
.	TRBV19	TRBD2	TRBJ2-7	16	CASSPRGIAGVNEQYF	TGTGCCAGTAGTCCCAGGGGGATAGCGGGGGTCAACGAGCAGTACTTC
.	TRBV24-1	.	TRBJ1-5	13	CATSGSGDQPQHF	TGTGCCACCAGTGGCTCAGGGGATCAGCCCCAGCATTTT
.	TRBV4-1	TRBD1	TRBJ2-7	16	CASSQGSRTGVNEQYF	TGCGCCAGCAGCCAAGGATCGCGGACAGGGGTAAACGAGCAGTACTTC
.	TRBV19	.	TRBJ1-2	20	CASSIGPLLARGRSNYGYTF	TGTGCCAGTAGTATTGGCCCCCTCTTGGCCAGGGGTCGATCTAACTATGGCTACACCTTC
.	TRBV9	.	TRBJ1-5	15	CASSIGQSGNQPQHF	TGTGCCAGCAGCATCGGACAGTCAGGCAATCAGCCCCAGCATTTT
once	TRBV15	TRBD2	TRBJ2-6	18	CATSPVGSGSGGANVLTF	TGTGCCACCAGCCCGGTGGGTAGCGGGAGCGGTGGGGCCAACGTCCTGACTTTC
once	TRBV27	.	TRBJ2-7	13	CASSLWDSREQYF	TGTGCCAGCAGTTTATGGGACTCTCGCGAGCAGTACTTC
.	TRBV24-1	.	TRBJ1-5	15	CATSDGGAGNQPQHF	TGTGCCACCAGTGATGGGGGGGCAGGCAATCAGCCCCAGCATTTT